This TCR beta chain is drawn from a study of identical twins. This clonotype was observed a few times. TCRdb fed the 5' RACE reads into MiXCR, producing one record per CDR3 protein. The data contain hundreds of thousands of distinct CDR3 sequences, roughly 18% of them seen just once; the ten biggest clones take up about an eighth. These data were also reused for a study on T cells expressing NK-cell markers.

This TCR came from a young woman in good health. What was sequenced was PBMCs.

CDR3: CSVGRTGGGEKLFF. Here the CDR3 DNA reads TGCAGCGTTGGAAGGACAGGGGGAGGTGAAAAACTGTTTTTT. The chain combines TRBV29-1 with TRBJ1-4; 10 nucleotides line up with TRBD1. The V gene's germline CDR1 is SQVTM and CDR2 ANQGSEA. The CDR3 loop spans 14 amino acids. Trimming cost V 4 bases and J 7 bases; bases outside gene matches: 6.